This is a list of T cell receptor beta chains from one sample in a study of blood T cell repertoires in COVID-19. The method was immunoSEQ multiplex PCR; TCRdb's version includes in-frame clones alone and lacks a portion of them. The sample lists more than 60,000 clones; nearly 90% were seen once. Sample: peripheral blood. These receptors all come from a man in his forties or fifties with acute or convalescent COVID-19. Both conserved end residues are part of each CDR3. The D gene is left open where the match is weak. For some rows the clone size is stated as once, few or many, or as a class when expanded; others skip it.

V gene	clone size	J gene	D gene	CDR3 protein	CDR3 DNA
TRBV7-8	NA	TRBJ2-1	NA	CASSSPTSSEKQFF	TGTGCCAGCAGCTCGCCGACTTCTAGCGAGAAGCAGTTCTTC
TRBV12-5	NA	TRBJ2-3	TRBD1	CASGFEGANTQYF	TGTGCTAGTGGTTTTGAGGGGGCTAATACGCAGTATTTT
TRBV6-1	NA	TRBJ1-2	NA	CASSEFVGLSRYGYTF	TGTGCCAGCAGTGAATTTGTGGGACTCTCCAGGTACGGCTACACCTTC
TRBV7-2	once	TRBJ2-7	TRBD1	CASSLGGQGPYEQYF	TGTGCCAGCAGCTTAGGGGGACAGGGCCCCTACGAGCAGTACTTC
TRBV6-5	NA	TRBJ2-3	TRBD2	CASSMGPGTSTQYF	TGTGCCAGCAGCATGGGTCCCGGGACTAGCACGCAGTATTTT
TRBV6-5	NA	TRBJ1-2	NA	CASALATGYYGYTF	TGTGCCAGCGCACTTGCTACAGGGTACTATGGCTACACCTTC
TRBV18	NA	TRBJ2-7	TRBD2	CASSFGLAGENEQYF	TGTGCCAGCTCGTTCGGTCTAGCGGGAGAAAACGAGCAGTACTTC
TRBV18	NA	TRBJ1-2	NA	CASSSTGWYGYTF	TGTGCCAGCTCATCCACAGGGTGGTATGGCTACACCTTC
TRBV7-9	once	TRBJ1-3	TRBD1	CASSFSDRGVSGNTIYF	TGTGCCAGCAGCTTCTCGGACAGGGGCGTCTCTGGAAACACCATATATTTT
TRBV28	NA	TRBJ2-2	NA	CASSLKLNTGELFF	TGTGCCAGCAGTTTAAAACTGAACACCGGGGAGCTGTTTTTT
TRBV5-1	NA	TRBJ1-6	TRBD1	CASSLGRGTGGEYNSPLHF	TGCGCCAGCAGCTTGGGCCGGGGAACAGGGGGCGAGTATAATTCACCCCTCCACTTT
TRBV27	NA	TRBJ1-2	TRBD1	CASSLISVRQGGGGGYTF	TGTGCCAGCAGTTTAATATCAGTGAGGCAAGGGGGCGGAGGTGGCTACACCTTC
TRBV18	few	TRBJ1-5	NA	CASSPWGDQPQHF	TGTGCCAGCTCACCCTGGGGAGATCAGCCCCAGCATTTT
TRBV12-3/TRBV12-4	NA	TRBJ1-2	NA	CASKDTSYGYTF	TGTGCCAGCAAGGACACCTCCTATGGCTACACCTTC
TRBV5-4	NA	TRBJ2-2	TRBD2	CASSLARGAGELFF	TGTGCCAGCAGCTTGGCCCGGGGGGCCGGGGAGCTGTTTTTT
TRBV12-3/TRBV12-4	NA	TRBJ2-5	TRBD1	CASTSGGQETQYF	TGTGCCAGCACCTCAGGGGGACAAGAGACCCAGTACTTC
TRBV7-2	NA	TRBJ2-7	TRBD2	CASSPQAGLSYEQYF	TGTGCCAGCAGCCCACAAGCGGGGCTCTCCTACGAGCAGTACTTC
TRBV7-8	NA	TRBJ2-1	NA	CASSISGQSSYNEQFF	TGTGCCAGCAGCATAAGCGGTCAGAGCTCCTACAATGAGCAGTTCTTC
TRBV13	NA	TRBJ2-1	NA	CASSLPRPSRSSYNEQFF	TGTGCCAGCAGCCTCCCCCGCCCCTCTCGGAGCTCCTACAATGAGCAGTTCTTC
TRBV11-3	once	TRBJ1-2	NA	CASSFDGANYGYTF	TGTGCCAGCAGCTTCGACGGAGCTAACTATGGCTACACCTTC
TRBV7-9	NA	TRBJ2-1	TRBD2	CASSLAPGLAGGLNEQFF	TGTGCCAGCAGCTTAGCCCCCGGACTAGCGGGAGGGCTCAATGAGCAGTTCTTC
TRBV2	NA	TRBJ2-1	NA	CASSVARYNEQFF	TGTGCCAGCAGTGTGGCCAGGTACAATGAGCAGTTCTTC
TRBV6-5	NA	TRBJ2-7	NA	CASRRQSTYEQYF	TGTGCCAGCAGAAGACAGTCTACCTACGAGCAGTACTTC
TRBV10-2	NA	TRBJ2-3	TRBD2	CASSESRTSGTDTQYF	TGCGCCAGCAGTGAGTCTAGGACTAGCGGGACAGATACGCAGTATTTT
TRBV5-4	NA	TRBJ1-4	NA	CASSLAGQGEKLFF	TGTGCCAGCAGCTTGGCTGGGCAGGGGGAAAAACTGTTTTTT
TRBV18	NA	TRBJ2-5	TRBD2	CASSPGTSGRTYQETQYF	TGTGCCAGCTCACCGGGGACTAGCGGGAGGACGTACCAAGAGACCCAGTACTTC
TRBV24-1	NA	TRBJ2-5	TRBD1	CATSDLGGQGGETQYF	TGTGCCACCAGTGATTTGGGAGGACAGGGAGGCGAGACCCAGTACTTC
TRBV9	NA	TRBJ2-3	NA	CASSVARRAGPTDTQYF	TGTGCCAGCAGCGTAGCCCGCCGAGCGGGCCCCACAGATACGCAGTATTTT
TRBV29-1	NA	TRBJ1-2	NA	CSVVGAVYGYTF	TGCAGCGTTGTAGGGGCCGTTTATGGCTACACCTTC
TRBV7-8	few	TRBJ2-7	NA	CASSVHYEQYF	TGTGCCAGCAGCGTTCATTACGAGCAGTACTTC
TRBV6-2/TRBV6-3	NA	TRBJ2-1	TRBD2	CASSPETSGREREQFF	TGTGCCAGCAGCCCTGAGACTAGCGGGAGGGAGCGTGAGCAGTTCTTC
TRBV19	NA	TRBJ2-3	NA	CASSTGRTDTQYF	TGTGCCAGTAGTACTGGGCGCACAGATACGCAGTATTTT
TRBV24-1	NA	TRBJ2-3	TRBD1	CATSDFQGARDTQYF	TGTGCCACCAGTGATTTTCAGGGGGCCCGAGATACGCAGTATTTT
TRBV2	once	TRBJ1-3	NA	CASTPREWMPGNTIYF	TGTGCCAGCACCCCCCGGGAGTGGATGCCGGGAAACACCATATATTTT
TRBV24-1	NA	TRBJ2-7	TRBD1	CATSEGQGIDEQYF	TGTGCCACCAGCGAGGGACAGGGTATCGACGAGCAGTACTTC
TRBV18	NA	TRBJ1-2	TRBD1	CASSPGGQGFGYTF	TGTGCCAGCTCACCCGGAGGACAGGGTTTTGGCTACACCTTC